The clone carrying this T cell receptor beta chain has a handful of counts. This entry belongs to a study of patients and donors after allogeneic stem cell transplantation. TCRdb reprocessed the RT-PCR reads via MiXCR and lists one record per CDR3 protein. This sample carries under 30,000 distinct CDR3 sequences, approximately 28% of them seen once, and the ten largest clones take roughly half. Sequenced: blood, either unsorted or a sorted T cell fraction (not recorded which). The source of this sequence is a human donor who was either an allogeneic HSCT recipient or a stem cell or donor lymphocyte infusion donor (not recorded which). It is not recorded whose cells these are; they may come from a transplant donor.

CDR3 sequence (DNA): TGTGCCAGCGGGCAGGAATTCTACACTGAAGCTTTCTTT. This translates into CASGQEFYTEAFF. V usage is TRBV6-4 and J usage is TRBJ1-1; no definite D call. V was cut by 8 bases and J by 3 bases, with 13 bases left in between. Germline CDR1 MRHNA, CDR2 SNTAGT. The length of the CDR3 is 13 residues.